This T cell receptor (beta chain) was sequenced in a study of blood T cells in healthy people across ages. About the research overall: Capture via template switching afforded approximately one barcoded beta molecule per two T cells.

Trimming took off 1 base at V and 2 bases at J, with 12 bases between the two ends. Germline V gene lookup returns CDR1 GTSNPN and CDR2 SVGIG (reference sequence). This CDR3 is 15 amino acids long. Overall study results and limits: Naive T cell percentage showed a strong correlation with the diversity of TCR beta.

About this clonotype itself: No antigen is known for it.

It was with a sample-barcoded 5' primer and a J-beta primer mix that a second PCR of roughly 7 to 11 cycles was run. Every cDNA molecule bore a tag from a template-switch adaptor containing 12 random nucleotides. A single record per CDR3 protein comes from TCRdb applying MiXCR to the 5' RACE reads. Seen here are roughly 640,000 distinct CDR3 sequences, less than 35% observed once, and the top ten hold 15% to 19%. Sequenced input: blood. This receptor was identified in an elderly woman in good health. The gene calls are TRBV30 and TRBJ1-5; no clear D. The CDR3 region has the DNA TGTGCCTGGAGTGCCGGGAGTTTGGGCAATCAGCCCCAGCATTTT. It encodes CAWSAGSLGNQPQHF.